This T cell receptor beta chain was identified during a study of tumor-infiltrating lymphocytes in primary liver carcinoma. Study summary: Surgeons treated the primary liver carcinoma of the patients by surgical resection. Maximum tumor diameters ranged from roughly 4.2 to 11 cm, stage T1-T3 N0M0. Study findings and constraints: Researchers did not compare CD4+ and CD8+ repertoires, as samples were bulk unsorted.

V was cut by 4 bases and J by 0 bases, with 9 bases left in between. This CDR3 spans 14 amino acids. Total RNA amounting to roughly 0.5 ug was the source from which TCR beta cDNA was made with a constant-region primer. The TCR beta library was amplified through three nested multiplex PCR rounds in a modified ARM-PCR procedure. Amplification in the first two PCR rounds was performed using TRBV1-TRBV30 forward primers and a C-beta reverse primer for 10 cycles each. TCRdb analysed the multiplex PCR reads with MiXCR anew, one entry per CDR3 protein. The sample records about 300,000 distinct CDR3 sequences, roughly two thirds being singletons. The source of the blood RNA was unsorted whole blood, and germline DNA was extracted as well. This clonotype was counted at least ten times. Its antigen remains unknown.

The chain recombines TRBV12-3 or TRBV12-4 with TRBJ1-1; D perhaps matches TRBD1 (5 bases). This receptor was obtained from a man aged 35-49 years with primary liver carcinoma and hepatitis B virus infection. The sequenced sample consisted of peripheral blood. The CDR3 region has the DNA TGTGCCAGCAGTTGGGCGACAGTGAACACTGAAGCTTTCTTT. Translation gives CASSWATVNTEAFF.